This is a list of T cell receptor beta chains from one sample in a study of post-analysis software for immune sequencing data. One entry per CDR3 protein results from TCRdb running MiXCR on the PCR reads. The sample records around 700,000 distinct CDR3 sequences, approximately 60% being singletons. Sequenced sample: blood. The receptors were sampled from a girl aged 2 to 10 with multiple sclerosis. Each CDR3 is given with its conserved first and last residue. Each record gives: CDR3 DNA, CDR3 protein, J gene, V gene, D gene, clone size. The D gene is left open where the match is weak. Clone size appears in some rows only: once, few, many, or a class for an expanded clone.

TGTGCCAGCAGTCCGAGACTAGTTCCCAATGAGCAGTTCTTC,CASSPRLVPNEQFF,TRBJ2-1,TRBV12-3/TRBV12-4,-,-
TGCGCCAGCAGCTTTGGGCCGGGGGGGCTGGACTATGGCTACACCTTC,CASSFGPGGLDYGYTF,TRBJ1-2,TRBV5-1,-,-
TGTGCCAGCAGCCAAGACCTACGGAGGGGCCTTCAAGAGACCCAGTACTTC,CASSQDLRRGLQETQYF,TRBJ2-5,TRBV3-1,-,-
TGTGCCAGCACTTGGGACAGGGCTCGCGCTGAAGCTTTCTTT,CASTWDRARAEAFF,TRBJ1-1,TRBV2,TRBD1,few
TGTACCAGCACTCCCGCTGGGCGGCTGGGGGGCTACACCTTC,CTSTPAGRLGGYTF,TRBJ1-2,TRBV3-1,-,-
TGTGCCAGCAGCTTCATGGACGGGGGCGAGTACACCTTC,CASSFMDGGEYTF,TRBJ1-2,TRBV7-2,-,-
TGTGCCAGCAGCCAAGCAGGGGCGGATACGCAGTATTTT,CASSQAGADTQYF,TRBJ2-3,TRBV7-9,-,few
TGTGCCATCAGTGAGGCAGGGGTCACAGATACGCAGTATTTT,CAISEAGVTDTQYF,TRBJ2-3,TRBV10-3,-,-
TGCAGTGCTAGAGTTTCGGGCCATGAGCAGTTCTTC,CSARVSGHEQFF,TRBJ2-1,TRBV20-1,-,few
TGTGCCAGCAGCTTAGCCCTGGGAAATTCACCCCTCCACTTT,CASSLALGNSPLHF,TRBJ1-6,TRBV7-2,-,-
TGCAGTGCTAGAGGGACGGACAGGGGGGGCTACGAGCAGTACTTC,CSARGTDRGGYEQYF,TRBJ2-7,TRBV20-1,TRBD1,-
TGTGCCAGCAACGAGGGGGGGGACACTGAAGCTTTCTTT,CASNEGGDTEAFF,TRBJ1-1,TRBV28,-,-
TGTGCCAGTGATTCTCAAGGGGCTCACGTTAGCACAGATACGCAGTATTTT,CASDSQGAHVSTDTQYF,TRBJ2-3,TRBV19,-,-
TGTGCCAGCAGCTTAGTGGCGGGGACTGAAGCTTTCTTT,CASSLVAGTEAFF,TRBJ1-1,TRBV7-2,-,-
TGCGCCAGCAGCCAAGTGCCTTACGACTACAATGAGCAGTTCTTC,CASSQVPYDYNEQFF,TRBJ2-1,TRBV4-1,-,-
TGTGCCAGCAGATCCGCCGGGGAGCGGGGGAGGCGGGAGCAGTTCTTC,CASRSAGERGRREQFF,TRBJ2-1,TRBV6-5,TRBD2,few
TGTGCCAGCAGCTTAGGAACTTCGAACACACCCCTCCACTTT,CASSLGTSNTPLHF,TRBJ1-6,TRBV7-2,-,few
TGTGCCACCAGTGATTTGAAGGGGGACCAAGAGACCCAGTACTTC,CATSDLKGDQETQYF,TRBJ2-5,TRBV24-1,-,few
TGTGCCAGCAGTGAAACTAGCGGGGGGGCATATGACAATGAGCAGTTCTTC,CASSETSGGAYDNEQFF,TRBJ2-1,TRBV25-1,TRBD2,-
TGTGCCAGCAGTTCCCCCGGACAGATAGAGTCCCTGAATGAGCAGTTCTTC,CASSSPGQIESLNEQFF,TRBJ2-1,TRBV27,-,few
TGTGCCAGCAGCGGACGGACTAGCGGGGGATACAATGAGCAGTTCTTC,CASSGRTSGGYNEQFF,TRBJ2-1,TRBV4-2,TRBD2,-